The 14 T cell receptor beta chains presented below share a single source sample, sequenced in a study of blood T cell repertoires in COVID-19. Repertoires were generated with immunoSEQ multiplex PCR, while TCRdb's copy carries only in-frame clones and drops some. The sample has roughly 130,000 clones; 65% to 85% are singletons. Sequencing was carried out using peripheral blood. The receptors come from a woman in her 70s with acute or convalescent COVID-19.

The rearrangement uses TRBV6-1 and TRBJ1-4, with D possibly TRBD1 on 6 matching bases. Trimming took 1 base from V and 6 from J, leaving 9 bases between them. Germline-derived CDR1 and CDR2 are MNHNS and SASEGT. The CDR3 totals 14 residues. CDR3 sequence: CASSEGTAYEKLFF. CDR3 in DNA: TGTGCCAGCAGTGAAGGGACAGCATATGAAAAACTGTTTTTT.

The rearrangement links TRBV14 to TRBJ2-1, with 9 bases fitting TRBD2. The CDR3 consists of 17 residues. V trimming: 1 base; J trimming: 1 base; junction bases outside the gene matches: 5. Germline CDR1 SGHDN, CDR2 FVKESK. CDR3 nucleotide sequence: TGTGCCAGCAGCCAAGGCGGGGGGGCGCGATCCTACAATGAGCAGTTCTTC. Translating gives CASSQGGGARSYNEQFF.

V gene TRBV5-1 combines with J gene TRBJ1-1, with TRBD1 matching over 7 bases. Germline CDR1 reads SGHRS; CDR2 reads YFSETQ. Losses at the gene ends were 5 bases for V and 0 bases for J; bases not matched to a gene: 4. This CDR3 has 14 amino acids. The CDR3: CASRSDRVNTEAFF. The CDR3 bases are TGCGCCAGCAGATCCGACAGGGTGAACACTGAAGCTTTCTTT.

The rearrangement links TRBV7-9 to TRBJ2-5; D might be TRBD2 (6 bases). Trimming pared 5 bases from V and 2 bases from J, leaving 15 bases between. CDR3 length equals 15 residues. Germline CDR1 SEHNR, CDR2 FQNEAQ (reference sequence). CDR3: CASSPWRDEQETQYF. As DNA, the CDR3 is TGTGCCAGCAGCCCCTGGAGGGACGAACAAGAGACCCAGTACTTC.

This chain joins TRBV5-1 and TRBJ1-3; D is unresolved. This CDR3 comprises 15 residues. CDR1 is SGHRS and CDR2 is YFSETQ in the germline V gene. V was clipped by 0 bases and J by 2 bases, with 9 bases between them. The CDR3 spells CASSLGEATGNTIYF. The CDR3 DNA sequence: TGCGCCAGCAGCTTGGGTGAGGCCACTGGAAACACCATATATTTT.

This clone occurred once. The chain's CDR3 is CASSSGGETQYF. As DNA, the CDR3 is TGTGCCAGCAGCTCGGGGGGGGAGACCCAGTACTTC. The V call is TRBV11-1, the J call TRBJ2-5; 8 bases map to TRBD2. Trimming at V came to 4 bases and at J to 5 bases, leaving 0 bases not matched to a gene. The CDR3 runs 12 residues. Germline V gives CDR1 SGHAT, CDR2 FQDESV (reference sequence).

V gene TRBV19 combines with J gene TRBJ2-3, with D hard to call. This CDR3 contains 13 residues. Between the trimmed V and J ends, which lost 5 bases and 0 bases, there was a span of 6 bases. Germline values: CDR1 LNHDA, CDR2 SQIVND (reference sequence). CDR3 sequence reads: CASSAYSTDTQYF. CDR3 bases: TGTGCCAGTAGTGCGTATAGCACAGATACGCAGTATTTT.

CDR3 bases: TGTGCCAGCAGTAGGACAGTAACCGGGTATGGCTACACCTTC. It specifies CASSRTVTGYGYTF. The rearrangement uses TRBV6-5 and TRBJ1-2; D perhaps matches TRBD1 (6 bases). Germline CDR1 and CDR2: MNHEY and SVGAGI. Trimming took off 5 bases at V and 5 bases at J, with 15 bases between the two ends. The CDR3 is 14 amino acids.

This clone showed up just a few times. The V and J genes are TRBV9 and TRBJ1-1, with TRBD1 identical over 8 bases. Germline lookup yields CDR1 SGDLS and CDR2 YYNGEE. Trimming removed 3 bases from V and 1 base from J; junction bases left unmatched: 2. This CDR3 is 14 amino acids long. In DNA form, the CDR3 reads TGTGCCAGCAGCGGACAGGGGCCGAACACTGAAGCTTTCTTT. Protein sequence: CASSGQGPNTEAFF.

This clone was counted between two and nine times. V usage is TRBV27 and J usage is TRBJ1-2, with D possibly TRBD1 on 6 matching bases. Germline V CDR1 and CDR2: MNHEY, SMNVEV (reference sequence). The V end was cut by 4 bases, the J end by 8 bases, with 17 bases between. The CDR3 consists of 14 residues. CDR3 region: CASSSLITGKGYTF. The CDR3 DNA follows: TGTGCCAGCAGTTCCCTCATCACAGGGAAGGGCTACACCTTC.

This chain's CDR3 is CASHVRKTQYF. For the CDR3, the DNA is TGTGCCAGTCACGTCAGGAAGACCCAGTACTTC. The chain recombines TRBV6-4 with TRBJ2-5; D call uncertain. Germline lookup yields CDR1 MRHNA and CDR2 SNTAGT. CDR3 length: 11 amino acids. Trimming pared 9 bases from V and 6 bases from J, leaving 11 bases between.

This chain joins TRBV7-2 and TRBJ2-7; the D is unclear. With 5 bases removed from V and 3 bases from J, the gap between germline ends came to 11 bases. Per germline, CDR1 SGHTA and CDR2 FQGNSA. This CDR3 is built from 13 residues. CDR3 in amino acids: CASSKAGGYEQYF. The CDR3 nucleotides are TGTGCCAGCAGCAAGGCCGGCGGCTACGAGCAGTACTTC. Full variable domain (remainder filled in from reference TRBV7-2 and TRBJ2-7): GAGVSQSPSNKVTEKGKDVELRCDPISGHTALYWYRQSLGQGLEFLIYFQGNSAPDKSGLPSDRFSAERTGGSVSTLTIQRTQQEDSAVYLCASSKAGGYEQYFGPGTRLTVT.

The rearrangement links TRBV11-2 to TRBJ2-7, with D unclear. This CDR3 region has 11 residues. V lost 3 bases, J lost 7 bases, and 7 bases lay in between. Germline assignment: CDR1 SGHAT and CDR2 FQNNGV. The CDR3 DNA follows: TGTGCCAGCAGCTTCCGGTCTGAGCAGTACTTC. Translating gives CASSFRSEQYF.

V is TRBV6-5 and J is TRBJ2-4; possible D gene TRBD1, 5 bases. The ends were cut back, 8 bases at V and 9 bases at J, with 23 bases in the middle. The CDR3 has 15 amino acids. Germline V lookup: CDR1 MNHEY, CDR2 SVGAGI. The CDR3 protein is CASGQMDWGIGIQYF. The CDR3 nucleotides are TGTGCCAGCGGACAAATGGATTGGGGTATCGGCATTCAGTACTTC.